This is a list of T cell receptor beta chains from one sample in a study of cytomegalovirus exposure and HLA in healthy donors. The repertoire was sequenced with immunoSEQ multiplex PCR; TCRdb's copy has only in-frame clones and lacks some. The table includes some 140,000 clones, roughly three quarters detected once. The sample comprised PBMCs. The receptors were sampled from a man aged 35 to 55 in good health and CMV-seronegative. CDR3s include the opening cysteine and the closing phenylalanine or tryptophan. Fields, in order: D gene, clone size, V gene, J gene, CDR3 protein, CDR3 DNA. The D gene is left open where the match is weak. Size tells how often a clone was seen (once, few, many) or the class of an expanded clone, and some rows leave it out.

>-|few|TRBV6-5|TRBJ1-5
CASSYAPYGNQPQHF
TGTGCCAGCAGTTATGCACCCTATGGCAATCAGCCCCAGCATTTT
>-|-|TRBV23-1|TRBJ1-5
CASIREGRNQPQHF
TGCGCCAGCATCCGGGAGGGCCGCAATCAGCCCCAGCATTTT
>TRBD1|-|TRBV7-2|TRBJ1-4
CASSPPRQGGNEKLFF
TGTGCCAGCAGCCCTCCCCGACAGGGAGGTAATGAAAAACTGTTTTTT
>TRBD1|-|TRBV5-4|TRBJ2-3
CASSLPGTGVADTQYF
TGTGCCAGCAGCTTACCCGGGACAGGGGTCGCAGATACGCAGTATTTT
>-|once|TRBV19|TRBJ1-1
CASSIRTRVPLDTEAFF
TGTGCCAGTAGTATCCGAACCCGGGTGCCCTTGGACACTGAAGCTTTCTTT
>-|-|TRBV6-5|TRBJ2-3
CATGPVRGTDTQYF
TGTGCCACCGGACCAGTGAGGGGGACAGATACGCAGTATTTT
>TRBD1|few|TRBV18|TRBJ2-1
CASSFAQGAMNEQFF
TGTGCCAGCTCATTCGCACAGGGGGCGATGAATGAGCAGTTCTTC
>TRBD2|-|TRBV5-1|TRBJ2-5
CASSIAGDETQYF
TGCGCCAGCAGCATAGCGGGAGACGAGACCCAGTACTTC
>TRBD1|-|TRBV6-6|TRBJ1-1
CASRRQGAGDTEAFF
TGTGCCAGCAGGCGACAGGGGGCAGGGGACACTGAAGCTTTCTTT
>TRBD2|-|TRBV4-2|TRBJ2-7
CASSQDRATSGRKYEQYF
TGTGCCAGCAGCCAAGATCGGGCGACTAGCGGGAGAAAGTACGAGCAGTACTTC
>-|-|TRBV2|TRBJ1-2
CASSGGSHYGYTF
TGTGCCAGCAGTGGAGGGTCCCACTATGGCTACACCTTC
>TRBD1|-|TRBV6-6|TRBJ1-5
CASSSQDRVGQPQHF
TGTGCCAGCAGTTCCCAGGACAGGGTTGGACAGCCCCAGCATTTT
>-|-|TRBV18|TRBJ1-2
CASSPSGESNYGYTF
TGTGCCAGCTCACCCTCCGGGGAATCTAACTATGGCTACACCTTC
>-|-|TRBV25-1|TRBJ2-5
CATLGLALTTFQETQYF
TGTGCCACCCTTGGGCTAGCCCTCACAACCTTCCAAGAGACCCAGTACTTC
>-|-|TRBV7-2|TRBJ1-1
CASSLAGRGYEAFF
TGTGCCAGCAGCTTAGCTGGCAGGGGTTATGAAGCTTTCTTT
>TRBD1|-|TRBV5-1|TRBJ1-1
CASRPPGQASMNTEAFF
TGCGCCAGCAGACCGCCGGGACAGGCTTCCATGAACACTGAAGCTTTCTTT
>TRBD1|-|TRBV6-5|TRBJ2-6
CASRRTGSGANVLTF
TGTGCCAGCAGGCGGACAGGGTCTGGGGCCAACGTCCTGACTTTC
>-|-|TRBV30|TRBJ1-5
CAWGQEGNQPQHF
TGTGCCTGGGGTCAGGAGGGCAATCAGCCCCAGCATTTT
>TRBD1|-|TRBV6-5|TRBJ2-7
CASSPTGGRDEQYF
TGTGCCAGCAGTCCTACAGGGGGTAGGGACGAGCAGTACTTC
>TRBD1|-|TRBV4-2|TRBJ2-1
CASSQAGQGYNEQFF
TGTGCCAGCAGCCAAGCGGGACAGGGGTACAATGAGCAGTTCTTC
>-|-|TRBV11-2|TRBJ1-5
CASSLDRNNQPQHF
TGTGCCAGCAGCCTCGACAGGAACAATCAGCCCCAGCATTTT
>-|-|TRBV5-6|TRBJ2-7
CASSWRSSYEQYF
TGTGCCAGCAGCTGGCGGAGCTCCTACGAGCAGTACTTC
>-|-|TRBV14|TRBJ1-1
CASSQGFLGPTKAFF
TGTGCCAGCAGCCAGGGGTTCCTAGGACCGACTAAAGCTTTCTTT
>-|few|TRBV18|TRBJ1-2
CASSPTGERYGYTF
TGTGCCAGCTCACCAACCGGGGAGCGCTATGGCTACACCTTC